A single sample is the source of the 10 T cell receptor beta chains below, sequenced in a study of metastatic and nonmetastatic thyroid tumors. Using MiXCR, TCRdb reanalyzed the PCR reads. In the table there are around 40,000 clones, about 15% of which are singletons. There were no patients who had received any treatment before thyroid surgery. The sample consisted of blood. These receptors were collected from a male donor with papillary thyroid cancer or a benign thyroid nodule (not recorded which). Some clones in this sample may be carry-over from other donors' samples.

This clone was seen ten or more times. The CDR3 is CASSPRLAGVEQYF. The CDR3 coding sequence is TGTGCCAGCAGCCCACGACTAGCGGGAGTCGAGCAGTACTTC. The rearrangement uses TRBV13 and TRBJ2-7; 12 nucleotides line up with TRBD2. The CDR3 consists of 14 residues. Looked up from germline, CDR1 is PRHDT and CDR2 is FYEKMQ (reference sequence). Trimming took 5 bases from V and 6 from J; bases not matched to a gene: 5.

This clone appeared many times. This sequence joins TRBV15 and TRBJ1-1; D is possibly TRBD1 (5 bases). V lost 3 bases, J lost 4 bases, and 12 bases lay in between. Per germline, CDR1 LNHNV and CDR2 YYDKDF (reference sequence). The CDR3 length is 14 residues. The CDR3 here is CATSRDMASTEAFF. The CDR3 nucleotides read TGTGCCACCAGCAGGGACATGGCGAGCACTGAAGCTTTCTTT.

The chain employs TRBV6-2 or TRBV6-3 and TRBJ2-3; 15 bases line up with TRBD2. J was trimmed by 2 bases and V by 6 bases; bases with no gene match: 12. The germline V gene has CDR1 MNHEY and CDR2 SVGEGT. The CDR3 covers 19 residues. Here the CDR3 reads CASRAPGLAGGSSTDTQYF. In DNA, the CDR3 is TGTGCCAGCAGGGCCCCGGGACTAGCGGGGGGTTCTTCCACAGATACGCAGTATTTT.

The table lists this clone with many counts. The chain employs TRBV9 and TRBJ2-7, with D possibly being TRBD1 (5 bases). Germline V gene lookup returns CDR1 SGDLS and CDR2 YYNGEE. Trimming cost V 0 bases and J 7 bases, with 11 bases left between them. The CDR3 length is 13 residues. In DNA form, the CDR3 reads TGTGCCAGCAGCGTAGTCCCAGGGCAGGAGCAGTACTTC. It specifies CASSVVPGQEQYF.

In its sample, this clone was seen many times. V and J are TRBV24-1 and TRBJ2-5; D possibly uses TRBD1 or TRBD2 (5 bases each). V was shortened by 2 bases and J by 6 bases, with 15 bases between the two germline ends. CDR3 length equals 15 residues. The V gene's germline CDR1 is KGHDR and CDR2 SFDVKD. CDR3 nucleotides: TGTGCCACCAGTGATTCGGCCAGGGTCGGGAAGACCCAGTACTTC. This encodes CATSDSARVGKTQYF.

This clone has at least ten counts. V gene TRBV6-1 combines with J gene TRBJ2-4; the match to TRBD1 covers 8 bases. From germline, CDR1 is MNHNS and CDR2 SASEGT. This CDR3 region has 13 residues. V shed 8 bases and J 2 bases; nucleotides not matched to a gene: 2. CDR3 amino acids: CASAGGTKNIQYF. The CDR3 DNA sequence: TGTGCCAGCGCAGGGGGCACCAAAAACATTCAGTACTTC.

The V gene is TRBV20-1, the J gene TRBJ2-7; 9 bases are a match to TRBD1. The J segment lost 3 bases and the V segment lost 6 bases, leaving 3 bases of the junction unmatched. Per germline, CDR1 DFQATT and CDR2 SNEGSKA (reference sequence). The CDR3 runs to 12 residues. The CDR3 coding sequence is TGCAGTGCGGGACAGGGTAACTACGAGCAGTACTTC. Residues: CSAGQGNYEQYF.

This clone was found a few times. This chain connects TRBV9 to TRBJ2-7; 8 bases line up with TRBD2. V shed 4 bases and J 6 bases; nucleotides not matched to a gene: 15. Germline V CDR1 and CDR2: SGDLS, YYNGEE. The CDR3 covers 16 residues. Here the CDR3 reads CASSPRGGVQGAEQYF. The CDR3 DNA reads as TGTGCCAGCAGCCCACGGGGGGGGGTACAGGGCGCCGAGCAGTACTTC.

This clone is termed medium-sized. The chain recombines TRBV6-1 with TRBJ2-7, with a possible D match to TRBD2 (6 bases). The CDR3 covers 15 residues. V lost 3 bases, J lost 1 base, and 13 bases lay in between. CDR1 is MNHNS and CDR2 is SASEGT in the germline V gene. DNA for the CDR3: TGTGCCAGCAGTGAGGCAGGGAGGCGGTCCTACGAGCAGTACTTC. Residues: CASSEAGRRSYEQYF.

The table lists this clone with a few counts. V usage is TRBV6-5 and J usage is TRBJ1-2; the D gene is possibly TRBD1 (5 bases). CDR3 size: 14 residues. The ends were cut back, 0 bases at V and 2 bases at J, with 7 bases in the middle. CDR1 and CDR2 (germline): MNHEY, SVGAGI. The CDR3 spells CASSYSRVNYGYTF. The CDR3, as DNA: TGTGCCAGCAGTTACTCCAGGGTAAACTATGGCTACACCTTC.